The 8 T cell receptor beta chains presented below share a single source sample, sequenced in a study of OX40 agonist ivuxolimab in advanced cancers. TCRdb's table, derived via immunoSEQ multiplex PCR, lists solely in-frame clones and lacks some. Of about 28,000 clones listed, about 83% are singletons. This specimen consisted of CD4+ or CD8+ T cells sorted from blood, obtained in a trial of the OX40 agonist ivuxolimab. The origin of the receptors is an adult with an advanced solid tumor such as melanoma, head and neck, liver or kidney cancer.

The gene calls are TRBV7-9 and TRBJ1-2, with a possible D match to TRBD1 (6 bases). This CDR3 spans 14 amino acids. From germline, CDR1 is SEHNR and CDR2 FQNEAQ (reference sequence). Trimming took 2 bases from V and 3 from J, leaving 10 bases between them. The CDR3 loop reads CASSLSGQYYGYTF. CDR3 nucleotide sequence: TGTGCCAGCAGCTTATCCGGACAGTACTATGGCTACACCTTC.

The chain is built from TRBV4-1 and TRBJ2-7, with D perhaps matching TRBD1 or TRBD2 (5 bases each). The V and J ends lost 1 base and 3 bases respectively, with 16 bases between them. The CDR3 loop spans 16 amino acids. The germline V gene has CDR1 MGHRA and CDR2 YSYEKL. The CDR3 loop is CASSQVRGRQHYEQYF. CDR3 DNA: TGCGCCAGCAGCCAAGTTCGGGGCCGACAGCACTACGAGCAGTACTTC.

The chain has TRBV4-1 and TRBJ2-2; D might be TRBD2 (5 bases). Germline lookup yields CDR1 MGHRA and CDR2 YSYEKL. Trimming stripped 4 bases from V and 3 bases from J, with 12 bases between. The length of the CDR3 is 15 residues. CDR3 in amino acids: CASSPAGLHTGELFF. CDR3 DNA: TGCGCCAGCAGCCCGGCCGGACTCCACACCGGGGAGCTGTTTTTT.

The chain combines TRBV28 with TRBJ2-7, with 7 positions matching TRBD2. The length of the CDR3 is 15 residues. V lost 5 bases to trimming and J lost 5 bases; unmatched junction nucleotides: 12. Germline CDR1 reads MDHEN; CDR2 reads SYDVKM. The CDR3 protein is CASSLWGEGRHEQYF. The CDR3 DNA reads TGTGCCAGCAGTCTCTGGGGGGAGGGCCGGCACGAGCAGTACTTC.

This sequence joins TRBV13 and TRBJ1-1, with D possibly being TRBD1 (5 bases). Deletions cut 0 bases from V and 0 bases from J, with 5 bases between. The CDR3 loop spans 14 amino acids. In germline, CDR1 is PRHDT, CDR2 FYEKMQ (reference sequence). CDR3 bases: TGTGCCAGCAGCTTAGGGGGGCTGAACACTGAAGCTTTCTTT. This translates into CASSLGGLNTEAFF.

CDR3 loop: CASSIDLSNGGGYTF. CDR3 coding DNA: TGTGCCAGTAGTATAGATCTGAGTAATGGGGGCGGCTACACCTTC. V gene TRBV19 combines with J gene TRBJ1-2, with a weak D call TRBD1 (6 bases). V dropped 0 bases and J dropped 8 bases, with 16 bases sitting between them. The CDR3 is made up of 15 amino acids. Germline loops: CDR1 LNHDA, CDR2 SQIVND (reference sequence).

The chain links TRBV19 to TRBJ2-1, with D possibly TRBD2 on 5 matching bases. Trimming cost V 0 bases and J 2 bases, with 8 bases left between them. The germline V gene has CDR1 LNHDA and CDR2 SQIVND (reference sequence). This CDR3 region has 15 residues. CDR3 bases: TGTGCCAGTAGTATAGAAAGCGGAGCCTACAATGAGCAGTTCTTC. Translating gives CASSIESGAYNEQFF.

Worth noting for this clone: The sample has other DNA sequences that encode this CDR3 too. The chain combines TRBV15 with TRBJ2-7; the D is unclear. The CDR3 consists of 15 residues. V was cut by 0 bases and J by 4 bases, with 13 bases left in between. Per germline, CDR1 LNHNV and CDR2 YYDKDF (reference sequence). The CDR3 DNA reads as TGTGCCACCAGCAGAGATCCCGCCTCTAGGTACGAGCAGTACTTC. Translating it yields CATSRDPASRYEQYF. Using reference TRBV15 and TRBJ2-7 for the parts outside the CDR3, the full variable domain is DAMVIQNPRYQVTQFGKPVTLSCSQTLNHNVMYWYQQKSSQAPKLLFHYYDKDFNNEADTPDNFQSRRPNTSFCFLDIRSPGLGDTAMYLCATSRDPASRYEQYFGPGTRLTVT.